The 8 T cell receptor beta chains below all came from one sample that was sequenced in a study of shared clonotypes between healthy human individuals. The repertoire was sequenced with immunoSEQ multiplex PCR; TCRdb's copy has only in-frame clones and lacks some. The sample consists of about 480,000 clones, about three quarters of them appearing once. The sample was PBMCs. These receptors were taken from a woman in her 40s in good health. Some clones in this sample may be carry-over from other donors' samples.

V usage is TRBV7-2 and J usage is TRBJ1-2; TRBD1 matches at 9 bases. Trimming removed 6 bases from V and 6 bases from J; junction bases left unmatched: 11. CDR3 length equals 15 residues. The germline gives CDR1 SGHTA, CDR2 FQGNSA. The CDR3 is CASSSGTGTRNGYTF. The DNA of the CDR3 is TGTGCCAGCAGTTCCGGGACAGGGACGAGGAATGGCTACACCTTC.

As DNA, the CDR3 is TGTGCCAGTACCCCCCGTGACTCTCGGGGCGAGCAGTTCTTC. Translating gives CASTPRDSRGEQFF. The chain joins TRBV19 to TRBJ2-1, with D perhaps given as TRBD1 or TRBD2 (5 bases each). CDR3 length: 14 amino acids. V dropped 7 bases and J dropped 10 bases, with 20 bases sitting between them. Germline V gene data show CDR1 as LNHDA and CDR2 as SQIVND (reference sequence).

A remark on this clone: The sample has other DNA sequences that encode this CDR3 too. As DNA, the CDR3 is TGTGCCAGCAGCTTGGCCCAGGCGGGAGATACGCAGTATTTT. Translated, it gives CASSLAQAGDTQYF. The chain combines TRBV5-4 with TRBJ2-3, with D perhaps TRBD2 (5 bases). V lost 0 bases and J 5 bases, leaving 10 bases between the germline ends. The CDR3 contains 14 residues. Germline CDR1 is SGHNT and CDR2 is YYREEE (reference sequence).

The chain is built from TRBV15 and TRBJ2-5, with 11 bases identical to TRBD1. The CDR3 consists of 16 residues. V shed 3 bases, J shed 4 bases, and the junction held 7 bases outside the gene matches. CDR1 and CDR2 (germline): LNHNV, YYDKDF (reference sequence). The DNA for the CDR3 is TGTGCCACCAGCAGCCGACGGACAGGGGGCGGAGAGACCCAGTACTTC. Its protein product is CATSSRRTGGGETQYF.

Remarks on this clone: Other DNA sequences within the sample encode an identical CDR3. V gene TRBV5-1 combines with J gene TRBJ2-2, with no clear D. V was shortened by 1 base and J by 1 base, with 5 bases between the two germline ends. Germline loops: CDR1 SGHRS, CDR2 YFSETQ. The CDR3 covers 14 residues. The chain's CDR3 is CASSLRQNTGELFF. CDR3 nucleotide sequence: TGCGCCAGCAGCTTGCGGCAGAACACCGGGGAGCTGTTTTTT.

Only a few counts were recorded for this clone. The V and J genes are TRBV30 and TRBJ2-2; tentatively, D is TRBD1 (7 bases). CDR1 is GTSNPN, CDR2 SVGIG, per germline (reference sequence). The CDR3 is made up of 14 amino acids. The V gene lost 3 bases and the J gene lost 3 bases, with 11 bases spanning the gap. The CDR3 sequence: CAWRGGGHTGELFF. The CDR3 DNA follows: TGTGCCTGGAGAGGAGGGGGCCACACCGGGGAGCTGTTTTTT.

The CDR3, as DNA: TGTGCCAGTAGTGTTAGCGGGGGAAGCACAGATACGCAGTATTTT. Translating gives CASSVSGGSTDTQYF. The J gene is TRBJ2-3, the V gene TRBV19; 9 nucleotides align to TRBD2. Germline values: CDR1 LNHDA, CDR2 SQIVND (reference sequence). This CDR3 spans 15 amino acids. Trimming took 5 bases from V and 0 from J; bases not matched to a gene: 3.

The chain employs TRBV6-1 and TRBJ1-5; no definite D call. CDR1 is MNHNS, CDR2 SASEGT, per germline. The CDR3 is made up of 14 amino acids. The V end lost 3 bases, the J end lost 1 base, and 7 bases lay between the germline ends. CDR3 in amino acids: CASSERTSNQPQHF. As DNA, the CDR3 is TGTGCCAGCAGTGAGAGGACGAGCAATCAGCCCCAGCATTTT.